This TCR beta chain stems from a study of brain metastases from non-small cell lung cancer. General study points: Brain metastases shared most TCR repertoire with primaries, with sparse T cells. Expanded T-cell clones appeared in 55% to 75% of brain metastases over primaries.

Sequenced by immunoSEQ multiplex PCR; TCRdb stores in-frame clones only, minus some. The repertoire holds about 16,000 clones, with around 81% as singletons. In regard to this clone: Its target is not known.

This CDR3 comprises 14 residues. Deletions cut 2 bases from V and 4 bases from J, with 9 bases between. The V gene's germline CDR1 is SNHLY and CDR2 FYNNEI. This receptor was taken from a donor aged 40 or over with non-small cell lung cancer. The genes are TRBV2 and TRBJ1-3; D unresolved. Sequencing was done on a sample of primary lung tumor tissue. The CDR3 DNA reads TGTGCCAGCAGTGAACAATCGTCCGGAAACACCATATATTTT. Protein sequence: CASSEQSSGNTIYF. The variable domain in full, with the rest retrieved from reference TRBV2 and TRBJ1-3, is EPEVTQTPSHQVTQMGQEVILRCVPISNHLYFYWYRQILGQKVEFLVSFYNNEISEKSEIFDDQFSVERPDGSNFTLKIRSTKLEDSAMYFCASSEQSSGNTIYFGEGSWLTVV.